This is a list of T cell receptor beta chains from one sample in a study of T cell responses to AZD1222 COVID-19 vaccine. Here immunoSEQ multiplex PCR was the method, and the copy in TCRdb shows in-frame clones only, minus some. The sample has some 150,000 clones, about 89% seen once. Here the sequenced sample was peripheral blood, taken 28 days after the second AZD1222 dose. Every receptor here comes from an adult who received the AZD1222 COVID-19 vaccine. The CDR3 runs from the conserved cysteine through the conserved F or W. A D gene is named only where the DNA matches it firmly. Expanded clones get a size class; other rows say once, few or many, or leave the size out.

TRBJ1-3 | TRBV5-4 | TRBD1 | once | TGTGCCAGCAGCTTACAGGGGGCTTCTGGAAACACCATATATTTT | CASSLQGASGNTIYF
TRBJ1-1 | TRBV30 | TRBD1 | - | TGTGCCTGGAGTGCGTACAGGGGAACTGAAGCTTTCTTT | CAWSAYRGTEAFF
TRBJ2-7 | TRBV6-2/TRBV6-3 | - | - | TGTGCCAGCAGTAAGACGGACACCTCTCTTGATTACGAGCAGTACTTC | CASSKTDTSLDYEQYF
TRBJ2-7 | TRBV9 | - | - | TGTGCCAGCAGCGCCGGGACTCTCTCCGAGCAGTACTTC | CASSAGTLSEQYF
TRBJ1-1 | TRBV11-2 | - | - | TGTGCCAGCAGCTCGGCTATGGCTGAAGCTTTCTTT | CASSSAMAEAFF
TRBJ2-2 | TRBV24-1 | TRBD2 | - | TGTGCCACCAGTGCTAGCGGGAGTAGGGACACCGGGGAGCTGTTTTTT | CATSASGSRDTGELFF
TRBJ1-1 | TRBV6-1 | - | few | TGTGCCAGCAGTATAAAGGCAGCGAACACTGAAGCTTTCTTT | CASSIKAANTEAFF
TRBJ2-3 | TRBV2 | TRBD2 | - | TGTGCCAGCAGTGTTGGGCGGGAGGGCACAGATACGCAGTATTTT | CASSVGREGTDTQYF
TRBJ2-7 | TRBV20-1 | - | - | TGCAGTGCTAGTGTTACCAGTAGCGAGCAGTACTTC | CSASVTSSEQYF
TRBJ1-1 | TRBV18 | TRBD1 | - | TGTGCCAGCTCACTGGGACAGGGGGCCACTGAAGCTTTCTTT | CASSLGQGATEAFF
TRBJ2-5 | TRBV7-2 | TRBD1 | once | TGTGCCAGCAGGGAAAGGACAGGAGCACAGTACTTC | CASRERTGAQYF
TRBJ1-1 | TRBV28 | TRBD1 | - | TGTGCCAGCCTTACAGGGGACACTGAAGCTTTCTTT | CASLTGDTEAFF
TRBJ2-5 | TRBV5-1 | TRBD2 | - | TGCGCCAGCAGCCAACTAGCGGGAGAAGGTGAGACCCAGTACTTC | CASSQLAGEGETQYF
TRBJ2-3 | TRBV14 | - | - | TGTGCCAGCAGCCAAGATCGGACAGCTAACACAGATACGCAGTATTTT | CASSQDRTANTDTQYF
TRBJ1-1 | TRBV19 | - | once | TGTGCCAGTAGTGGCGGGGAGGCTTTCTTT | CASSGGEAFF
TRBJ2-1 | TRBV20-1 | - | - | TGCAGTGCTAGTCGTGGGCTCACCTGGGATGAGCAGTTCTTC | CSASRGLTWDEQFF
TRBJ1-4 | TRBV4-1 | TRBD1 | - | TGCGCCAGCAGCCACCGGGACAGGGTTGATGAAAAACTGTTTTTT | CASSHRDRVDEKLFF
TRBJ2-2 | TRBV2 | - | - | TGTGCCAGCATATCCATTATAAACACCGGGGAGCTGTTTTTT | CASISIINTGELFF
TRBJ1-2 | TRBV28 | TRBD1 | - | TGTGCCAGCAGTCGGGACAGCGACTATGGCTACACCTTC | CASSRDSDYGYTF
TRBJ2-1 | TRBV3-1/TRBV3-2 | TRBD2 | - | TGTGCCAGCAGCCCGGACGGGGGGAACTACAATGAGCAGTTCTTC | CASSPDGGNYNEQFF
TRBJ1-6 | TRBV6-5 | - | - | TGTGCCAGCAGTTACCGCCCGAGAACGAATAATTCACCCCTCCACTTT | CASSYRPRTNNSPLHF
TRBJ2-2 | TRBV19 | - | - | TGTGCCAGTAGTGCCAGAACAGGGATCGGGGAGCTGTTTTTT | CASSARTGIGELFF
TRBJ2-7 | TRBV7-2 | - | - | TGTGCCAGCAGCCGGAGTGAGGGAGCCTCCTCCTACGAGCAGTACTTC | CASSRSEGASSYEQYF
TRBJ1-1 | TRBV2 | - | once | TGTGCCAGCAATCGCCGACCGGGGACTGAAGCTTTCTTT | CASNRRPGTEAFF
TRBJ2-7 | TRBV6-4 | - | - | TGTGCCAGCGGGCGGGACAAAACGTACGAGCAGTACTTC | CASGRDKTYEQYF
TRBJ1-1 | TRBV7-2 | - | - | TGTGCCAGCAGCTTAGTGGTCAGGGGCGGTGCTGAAGCTTTCTTT | CASSLVVRGGAEAFF
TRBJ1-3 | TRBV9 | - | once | TGTGCCAGCAGCACACGGGACGGCCGCTCTGGAAACACCATATATTTT | CASSTRDGRSGNTIYF
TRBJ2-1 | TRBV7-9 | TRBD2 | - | TGTGCCAGCAGCCCTACTGGCAGCGGGGGCTACAATGAGCAGTTCTTC | CASSPTGSGGYNEQFF
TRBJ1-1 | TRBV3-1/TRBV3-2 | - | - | TGTGCCAGCAGCCAAGGCTTAGGGAGGGCGACTGAAGCTTTCTTT | CASSQGLGRATEAFF
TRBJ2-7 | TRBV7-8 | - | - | TGTGCCAGCAGCTTAGGGTTACAAGTATACGAGCAGTACTTC | CASSLGLQVYEQYF